The 29 T cell receptor beta chains given below trace back to one sample, sequenced in a study of OX40 agonist ivuxolimab in advanced cancers. Clones were sequenced by immunoSEQ multiplex PCR, and TCRdb holds only the in-frame ones, with some missing. The data contain roughly 36,000 clones, under 85% of them seen just once; the ten biggest clones take up roughly 18%. The sequenced sample was CD4+ or CD8+ T cells sorted from blood, obtained in a trial of the OX40 agonist ivuxolimab. The source of these receptors is an adult with an advanced solid tumor such as melanoma, head and neck, liver or kidney cancer.

This clone was seen more than once but under ten times. This rearrangement joins TRBV11-2 to TRBJ2-3; D gene unclear. This CDR3 contains 11 residues. Deletions cut 1 base from V and 4 bases from J, with 0 bases between. CDR1 is SGHAT, CDR2 FQNNGV, per germline. The CDR3 here is CASSLADTQYF. The DNA for the CDR3 is TGTGCCAGCAGCTTAGCAGATACGCAGTATTTT.

The V call is TRBV5-1, the J call TRBJ2-5, with D unclear. The DNA matches TRBJ2-7 better at its end, which makes the J call doubtful. This CDR3 comprises 13 residues. Looked up from germline, CDR1 is SGHRS and CDR2 is YFSETQ. CDR3 sequence: CASSLQFFDEQYF. As DNA, the CDR3 is TGCGCCAGCAGCTTGCAGTTCTTCGACGAGCAGTACTTC.

The genes are TRBV6-6 and TRBJ1-3; unclear D gene. Trimming shortened V by 5 bases and J by 4 bases, and 12 bases separated the two germline ends. This CDR3 spans 14 amino acids. Germline CDR1 is MNHNY and CDR2 is SVGAGI (reference sequence). This CDR3 reads CASSPQIGGNTIYF. DNA for the CDR3: TGTGCCAGCAGTCCTCAGATCGGAGGAAACACCATATATTTT.

The V and J genes are TRBV28 and TRBJ1-2; D gene ambiguous. Trimming took 3 bases from V and 4 from J, leaving 6 bases between them. Germline CDR1 and CDR2: MDHEN and SYDVKM. The CDR3 consists of 12 residues. This CDR3 reads CASSLVSYGYTF. The CDR3 DNA is TGTGCCAGCAGTTTGGTGAGCTATGGCTACACCTTC.

CDR3 nucleotides: TGTGTGCCGCAAACCGGGGAGCTGTTTTTT. Translating it yields CVPQTGELFF. V usage is TRBV6-4 and J usage is TRBJ2-2; no clear D gene. CDR1 MRHNA and CDR2 SNTAGT come from the germline V gene. The CDR3 runs 10 residues.

V gene TRBV2 combines with J gene TRBJ1-6; TRBD1 matches at 9 bases. This CDR3 has 15 residues. Trimming removed 2 bases from V and 7 bases from J; junction bases left unmatched: 3. Germline loops: CDR1 SNHLY, CDR2 FYNNEI. This CDR3 is CASSETDRGNSPLHF. In DNA form, the CDR3 reads TGTGCCAGCAGTGAAACGGACAGGGGCAATTCACCCCTCCACTTT.

This clone was picked up a small number of times. V and J are TRBV19 and TRBJ2-4; 8 bases are a match to TRBD1. The J segment lost 5 bases and the V segment lost 4 bases, leaving 4 bases of the junction unmatched. The CDR3 extends over 14 amino acids. The V gene's germline CDR1 is LNHDA and CDR2 SQIVND (reference sequence). For the CDR3, the DNA is TGTGCCAGTAGTAAGGACAGGGTACAAAACATTCAGTACTTC. It codes for CASSKDRVQNIQYF.

The gene calls are TRBV14 and TRBJ2-3, with no clear D. In germline, CDR1 is SGHDN, CDR2 FVKESK. V lost 0 bases, J lost 1 base, and 11 bases lay in between. CDR3 size: 16 residues. The CDR3 loop reads CASSQESVPRTDTQYF. CDR3 in DNA: TGTGCCAGCAGCCAAGAATCGGTCCCCCGCACAGATACGCAGTATTTT.

This clone came up a few times. V gene TRBV27 combines with J gene TRBJ2-1; 9 bases fit TRBD1. The V gene's germline CDR1 is MNHEY and CDR2 SMNVEV (reference sequence). There are 15 residues in the CDR3. After removal of 6 bases from V and 9 bases from J, the junction contained 12 bases not matched to a gene. The CDR3: CASSATGTGWAEQFF. The CDR3 nucleotides read TGTGCCAGCAGCGCCACCGGGACAGGGTGGGCTGAGCAGTTCTTC.

The rearrangement links TRBV2 to TRBJ1-2, with 9 positions matching TRBD1. This CDR3 is 14 amino acids long. Germline values: CDR1 SNHLY, CDR2 FYNNEI. V lost 6 bases and J lost 8; bases outside the gene matches: 10. Here the CDR3 reads CASRKRDRAVGYTF. In nucleotides, the CDR3 is TGTGCCAGCAGAAAACGGGACAGGGCGGTGGGCTACACCTTC.

V gene TRBV30 combines with J gene TRBJ1-5; no definite D call. V was pared by 2 bases and J by 3 bases, with 17 bases between. CDR3 length: 16 amino acids. The germline V gene encodes CDR1 GTSNPN and CDR2 SVGIG (reference sequence). The DNA of the CDR3 is TGTGCCTGGAGTCCCATGGCAGTGACTTCCAATCAGCCCCAGCATTTT. It specifies CAWSPMAVTSNQPQHF.

The rearrangement joins TRBV7-9 to TRBJ2-1, with TRBD2 identical over 11 bases. Trimming cost V 5 bases and J 2 bases; bases outside gene matches: 2. From germline, CDR1 is SEHNR and CDR2 FQNEAQ (reference sequence). The CDR3 has 15 residues. CDR3 DNA: TGTGCCAGCAGCGAACTAGCGGGAGCCTACAATGAGCAGTTCTTC. Encoded protein: CASSELAGAYNEQFF.

The rearrangement links TRBV10-2 to TRBJ2-1, with D hard to call. Germline V CDR1 and CDR2: WSHSY, SAAADI. V lost 5 bases to trimming and J lost 4 bases, with 9 bases between them. The CDR3 has 13 amino acids. The CDR3 loop is CASSHFSYNEQFF. The CDR3 region has the DNA TGCGCCAGCAGTCACTTCTCGTACAATGAGCAGTTCTTC.

The chain recombines TRBV7-9 with TRBJ1-2; D gene uncertain. CDR3 length equals 13 residues. Between the trimmed V and J ends, which lost 4 bases and 1 base, there was a span of 7 bases. CDR1 and CDR2 (germline): SEHNR, FQNEAQ (reference sequence). The CDR3 loop reads CASSSGGNYGYTF. CDR3 sequence (DNA): TGTGCCAGCAGCTCGGGCGGTAACTATGGCTACACCTTC.

The chain has TRBV10-3 and TRBJ1-6, with D possibly being TRBD1 (5 bases). Germline values: CDR1 ENHRY, CDR2 SYGVKD. Trimming cost V 0 bases and J 10 bases, with 13 bases left between them. The CDR3 loop spans 15 amino acids. For the CDR3, the DNA is TGTGCCATCAGTGAGTCAGGGGAAAATCGCTCACCCCTCCACTTT. Translation gives CAISESGENRSPLHF.

V gene TRBV6-4 combines with J gene TRBJ2-3; 9 nucleotides align to TRBD2. Trimming cost V 5 bases and J 0 bases; bases outside gene matches: 3. This CDR3 is 15 amino acids long. Looked up from germline, CDR1 is MRHNA and CDR2 is SNTAGT. The CDR3 DNA is TGTGCCAGCAGTACCACTAGCGGGAGCACAGATACGCAGTATTTT. It specifies CASSTTSGSTDTQYF.

The rearrangement links TRBV18 to TRBJ1-2; weak D call: TRBD1 (5 bases). CDR3 length: 13 amino acids. V lost 2 bases, J lost 7 bases, and 11 bases lay in between. Germline V gene data show CDR1 as KGHSH and CDR2 as LQKENI. CDR3 sequence: CASSPSWGGGYTF. CDR3 coding DNA: TGTGCCAGCTCACCATCGTGGGGGGGTGGCTACACCTTC.

The V call is TRBV9, the J call TRBJ2-5; D may match TRBD1 or TRBD2 (5 bases each). Germline V gene data show CDR1 as SGDLS and CDR2 as YYNGEE. V lost 7 bases and J lost 7, with 17 bases in between. This CDR3 is built from 13 residues. CDR3 nucleotides: TGTGCCAGCGGGGGACGCGGTGATTGGACCCAGTACTTC. This sequence encodes CASGGRGDWTQYF.

This clone has only a few counts. The gene calls are TRBV6-1 and TRBJ1-2; D might be TRBD1 (6 bases). Per the germline V gene, CDR1 is MNHNS and CDR2 is SASEGT. Trimming stripped 2 bases from V and 5 bases from J, with 21 bases between. This CDR3 spans 17 amino acids. CDR3 residues: CASSEMGGGGTIYGYTF. The CDR3 region has the DNA TGTGCCAGCAGTGAAATGGGGGGAGGGGGAACTATTTATGGCTACACCTTC.

This clone has only a few counts. The J gene is TRBJ2-5, the V gene TRBV6-5; 7 bases map to TRBD1. This CDR3 has 15 residues. With V trimmed by 6 bases and J by 5 bases, 12 bases remained unmatched. CDR1 and CDR2 (germline): MNHEY, SVGAGI. Here the CDR3 reads CASRKKQGFVETQYF. The CDR3, as DNA: TGTGCCAGCAGAAAAAAACAGGGGTTCGTGGAGACCCAGTACTTC.

The V gene is TRBV7-8, the J gene TRBJ1-1; D is unresolved. The CDR3 has 13 residues. Germline values: CDR1 SGHVS, CDR2 FQNEAQ. Trimming removed 0 bases from V and 4 bases from J, with 6 bases in between. The CDR3 DNA follows: TGTGCCAGCAGCTTAGCGCAGCGCACTGAAGCTTTCTTT. Encoded protein: CASSLAQRTEAFF.

As for this clone: Given a much more abundant clone one base away, this may be a read error. The rearrangement uses TRBV6-5 and TRBJ1-2, with D unclear. CDR3 length: 14 residues. Germline CDR1 is MNHEY and CDR2 is SVGAGI. V shed 5 bases and J shed 1 base, with 11 bases lying between them. CDR3 amino acids: CASSRRGGNYGYTF. In DNA, the CDR3 is TGTGCCAGCAGTCGACGGGGAGGTAACTATGGCTACACCTTC.

This chain connects TRBV11-1 to TRBJ2-3; 7 positions agree with TRBD2. The CDR3 is made up of 17 amino acids. Germline V CDR1 and CDR2: SGHAT, FQDESV (reference sequence). The V segment lost 5 bases and the J segment 2 bases; nucleotides outside the gene matches: 13. This CDR3 reads CASSGRGSGANTDTQYF. CDR3 sequence (DNA): TGTGCCAGCAGCGGCCGGGGGAGCGGGGCGAACACAGATACGCAGTATTTT.

The chain is built from TRBV5-4 and TRBJ2-7; 11 bases line up with TRBD1. The CDR3 has 15 residues. Trimming took 1 base from V and 7 from J; bases not matched to a gene: 7. The germline V gene has CDR1 SGHNT and CDR2 YYREEE (reference sequence). The CDR3 sequence: CASSLPGQGVGEQYF. DNA of the CDR3: TGTGCCAGCAGCTTGCCGGGACAGGGGGTAGGTGAGCAGTACTTC.

V and J are TRBV4-1 and TRBJ1-4; D possibly corresponds to TRBD1 (5 bases). V gave up 3 bases and J gave up 7 bases, with 15 bases separating them. The CDR3 has 15 residues. Per the germline V gene, CDR1 is MGHRA and CDR2 is YSYEKL. CDR3 sequence (DNA): TGCGCCAGCAGCCAGGGTCAACCTAGGGGTGAAAAACTGTTTTTT. As protein: CASSQGQPRGEKLFF.

The rearrangement uses TRBV7-2 and TRBJ2-2, with 13 bases fitting TRBD2. The V segment lost 4 bases and the J segment 6 bases; nucleotides outside the gene matches: 5. The length of the CDR3 is 16 residues. Germline V gene data show CDR1 as SGHTA and CDR2 as FQGNSA. DNA of the CDR3: TGTGCCAGCAGCTACACTAGCGGGGGGGCCTCCGGGGAGCTGTTTTTT. Its protein is CASSYTSGGASGELFF.

The rearrangement uses TRBV5-1 and TRBJ1-4; 8 bases map to TRBD1. Germline values: CDR1 SGHRS, CDR2 YFSETQ. CDR3 length equals 16 residues. V lost 3 bases and J lost 8; bases outside the gene matches: 12. For the CDR3, the DNA is TGCGCCAGCAGCTCCAAACCAGGGGGCGCGCGGGAAAAACTGTTTTTT. Its translation is CASSSKPGGAREKLFF.

This sequence joins TRBV9 and TRBJ2-6; possibly TRBD1 or TRBD2 for D (5 bases each). The germline V gene encodes CDR1 SGDLS and CDR2 YYNGEE. V lost 3 bases, J lost 0 bases, and 13 bases lay in between. The CDR3 runs 17 residues. CDR3 bases: TGTGCCAGCAGCGCGCCTCAGGGACCCTCTGGGGCCAACGTCCTGACTTTC. Translating it yields CASSAPQGPSGANVLTF. Looking up the rest from reference TRBV9 and TRBJ2-6 gives the full variable domain: DSGVTQTPKHLITATGQRVTLRCSPRSGDLSVYWYQQSLDQGLQFLIQYYNGEERAKGNILERFSAQQFPDLHSELNLSSLELGDSALYFCASSAPQGPSGANVLTFGAGSRLTVL.

The chain recombines TRBV10-3 with TRBJ1-1; D ambiguous. This CDR3 spans 15 amino acids. V lost 2 bases and J 1 base, leaving 11 bases between the germline ends. Germline assignment: CDR1 ENHRY and CDR2 SYGVKD. This chain's CDR3 is CAISELGQRNTEAFF. CDR3 bases: TGTGCCATCAGTGAGCTAGGGCAGAGGAACACTGAAGCTTTCTTT.